The 18 T cell receptor beta chains presented below share a single source sample, sequenced in a study of T cell responses to AZD1222 COVID-19 vaccine. TCRdb keeps only in-frame clones here, not all; method: immunoSEQ multiplex PCR. The sample shows 60,000 to 90,000 clones, over 60% of them seen only once. Material: peripheral blood, obtained 28 days after the second dose of the MenACWY control vaccine. Receptors were obtained from an adult who received the MenACWY meningococcal vaccine as a control.

This clone was detected many times. The chain employs TRBV29-1 and TRBJ1-2; 9 positions match TRBD1. Germline-derived CDR1 and CDR2 are SQVTM and ANQGSEA. The CDR3 totals 15 residues. With 6 bases clipped from V and 8 bases from J, the junction kept 16 bases outside the gene matches. The CDR3 reads CSVGPGTGRGEGYTF. As DNA, the CDR3 is TGCAGCGTGGGCCCAGGGACAGGGAGGGGAGAGGGCTACACCTTC.

The chain is built from TRBV19 and TRBJ1-5; D remains ambiguous. Trimming pared 6 bases from V and 9 bases from J, leaving 12 bases between. Germline V gene data show CDR1 as LNHDA and CDR2 as SQIVND (reference sequence). CDR3 length: 12 amino acids. The CDR3 DNA reads TGTGCCAGTAGGCCAAGGGAAGGGCCCCAGCATTTT. It translates to CASRPREGPQHF.

V is TRBV14 and J is TRBJ2-7; a weak D match, TRBD1 (5 bases). This CDR3 is 11 amino acids long. V lost 6 bases and J 10 bases, leaving 13 bases between the germline ends. Germline CDR1 reads SGHDN; CDR2 reads FVKESK. CDR3 sequence reads: CASSGRVSQYF. CDR3 DNA sequence: TGTGCCAGCAGTGGCAGGGTAAGTCAGTACTTC.

The CDR3 region is CAGGNGYTF. CDR3 coding DNA: TGTGCGGGTGGAAACGGCTACACCTTC. This chain uses TRBV30 with TRBJ1-2, with no clear D. The V gene's germline CDR1 is GTSNPN and CDR2 SVGIG (reference sequence). CDR3 length: 9 amino acids.

The chain has TRBV6-5 and TRBJ1-1, with a weak D call TRBD1 (5 bases). Germline V gives CDR1 MNHEY, CDR2 SVGAGI. The CDR3 extends over 14 amino acids. The germline V and J ends were trimmed by 5 bases and 0 bases, with 10 bases remaining between them. The CDR3 reads CASSRGNLNTEAFF. The DNA for the CDR3 is TGTGCCAGCAGTAGGGGTAATCTGAACACTGAAGCTTTCTTT.

The chain couples TRBV5-4 to TRBJ1-1; D perhaps matches TRBD1 (6 bases). CDR1 and CDR2 from the germline V gene are SGHNT and YYREEE (reference sequence). Trimming took 4 bases from V and 6 from J, leaving 10 bases between them. This CDR3 has 12 amino acids. The CDR3 here is CASSVQGSEAFF. Here the CDR3 DNA reads TGTGCCAGCAGCGTCCAGGGGTCTGAAGCTTTCTTT.

The chain uses TRBV4-1 and TRBJ1-3; possibly TRBD1 for D (6 bases). Trimming shortened V by 3 bases and J by 0 bases, and 12 bases separated the two germline ends. CDR1 and CDR2 (germline): MGHRA, YSYEKL. The CDR3 length is 16 residues. The CDR3 nucleotides are TGCGCCAGCAGCCAGGAGGGGACAAGCTCTGGAAACACCATATATTTT. This encodes CASSQEGTSSGNTIYF.

The chain links TRBV30 to TRBJ2-2; 9 nucleotides match TRBD1. V lost 3 bases, J lost 3 bases, and 5 bases stayed unmatched. CDR3 size: 15 residues. Germline V gene data show CDR1 as GTSNPN and CDR2 as SVGIG (reference sequence). The CDR3 nucleotides read TGTGCCTGGAGCGGGACAGGGTTCCACACCGGGGAGCTGTTTTTT. As protein: CAWSGTGFHTGELFF.

The rearrangement uses TRBV19 and TRBJ2-1, with D perhaps matching TRBD2 (6 bases). Trimming removed 2 bases from V and 8 bases from J, with 16 bases in between. The germline gives CDR1 LNHDA, CDR2 SQIVND (reference sequence). The CDR3 is made up of 15 amino acids. The CDR3 nucleotides read TGTGCCAGTAGTATATCCCGGGACTGGGGAGATGAGCAGTTCTTC. This sequence encodes CASSISRDWGDEQFF.

In DNA form, the CDR3 reads TGTGCCAGTAGTAATCCGGGACAGGGCGGCGGGGAGCTGTTTTTT. This translates into CASSNPGQGGGELFF. The chain has TRBV19 and TRBJ2-2, with 9 bases lining up with TRBD1. The CDR3 contains 15 residues. From germline, CDR1 is LNHDA and CDR2 SQIVND (reference sequence). The V segment lost 4 bases and the J segment 7 bases; nucleotides outside the gene matches: 7.

The genes are TRBV6-1 and TRBJ1-2, with 7 nucleotides matching TRBD1. Germline CDR1 and CDR2: MNHNS and SASEGT. The CDR3 sequence is 17 residues long. V shed 2 bases, J shed 2 bases, and the junction held 11 bases outside the gene matches. The CDR3 DNA reads as TGTGCCAGCAGTGAACAATCCTTGGGGACAGCCAACTATGGCTACACCTTC. This encodes CASSEQSLGTANYGYTF.

The chain links TRBV14 to TRBJ1-2, with D uncertain. In germline, CDR1 is SGHDN, CDR2 FVKESK. The CDR3 is 12 amino acids. With 2 bases removed from V and 8 bases from J, the gap between germline ends came to 9 bases. This CDR3 reads CASSQSSGGYTF. The CDR3 nucleotides are TGTGCCAGCAGCCAATCCAGTGGGGGCTACACCTTC.

The chain joins TRBV27 to TRBJ2-7, with D perhaps TRBD2 (5 bases). Germline V gene data show CDR1 as MNHEY and CDR2 as SMNVEV (reference sequence). The ends were cut back, 4 bases at V and 6 bases at J, with 16 bases in the middle. The CDR3 has 14 amino acids. CDR3 in DNA: TGTGCCAGCAGTTCAATTCGGAGGCCCGGCGAGCAGTACTTC. Encoded protein: CASSSIRRPGEQYF.

The rearrangement joins TRBV6-5 to TRBJ1-4, with TRBD1 matching over 10 bases. There are 15 residues in the CDR3. Germline CDR1 reads MNHEY; CDR2 reads SVGAGI. V dropped 6 bases and J dropped 8; count of bases not matched to a gene: 9. The CDR3 nucleotides read TGTGCCAGCAGCAGAGGACAGGGGGTCCGAGAAAAACTGTTTTTT. Protein: CASSRGQGVREKLFF.

This chain links TRBV29-1 with TRBJ2-1; the D is unclear. CDR1 and CDR2 (germline): SQVTM, ANQGSEA. CDR3 length: 13 residues. V lost 4 bases and J 5 bases, leaving 12 bases between the germline ends. CDR3 DNA sequence: TGCAGCGTTGGCGTGACACTTAACAATGAGCAGTTCTTC. It translates to CSVGVTLNNEQFF.

V usage is TRBV7-2 and J usage is TRBJ2-5; 10 bases fit TRBD2. Germline CDR1 and CDR2: SGHTA and FQGNSA. The CDR3 is 17 residues long. J lost 2 bases, V lost 1 base, and 7 bases had no gene match. For the CDR3, the DNA is TGTGCCAGCAGCTTAGTAGGTAGCGGGGGGACACAAGAGACCCAGTACTTC. It specifies CASSLVGSGGTQETQYF.

V gene TRBV5-6 combines with J gene TRBJ1-4; D not resolved. Trimming stripped 2 bases from V and 8 bases from J, with 13 bases between. The CDR3 runs to 14 residues. Germline CDR1 is SGHDT and CDR2 is YYEEEE. The CDR3 reads CASSFGGGREKLFF. For the CDR3, the DNA is TGTGCCAGCAGCTTCGGAGGAGGCAGGGAAAAACTGTTTTTT. The full variable domain, rest sourced from reference TRBV5-6 and TRBJ1-4, is DAGVTQSPTHLIKTRGQQVTLRCSPKSGHDTVSWYQQALGQGPQFIFQYYEEEERQRGNFPDRFSGHQFPNYSSELNVNALLLGDSALYLCASSFGGGREKLFFGSGTQLSVL.

The V gene is TRBV29-1, the J gene TRBJ1-5; 8 bases fit TRBD1. Trimming removed 4 bases from V and 0 bases from J; junction bases left unmatched: 8. The CDR3 has 16 residues. Germline V lookup: CDR1 SQVTM, CDR2 ANQGSEA. CDR3 bases: TGCAGCGTTGTTGCGACAGGGGTTTATAGCAATCAGCCCCAGCATTTT. Amino acids: CSVVATGVYSNQPQHF.